This T cell receptor (beta chain) derives from a study of CD8 T cells in ankylosing spondylitis. In the case of this clonotype: What it binds is not known.

Points from the study as a whole: A motif of eight highly homologous TCR beta variants was seen as apparently characteristic of ankylosing spondylitis blood. Matched ankylosing spondylitis synovial fluid reportedly contained a significantly enriched population of disease-linked clones.

For TCR beta, libraries came from quantitative 5'-RACE with molecular barcodes. In TCRdb, the 5' RACE reads were re-called with MiXCR into one record per CDR3 protein. The sample yields fewer than 250,000 distinct CDR3 sequences, roughly a third seen once. CDR1 and CDR2 (germline): SGHTA, FQGNSA. The length of the CDR3 is 14 residues. Trimming left V 3 bases short and J 13 bases short, with 16 bases between. The receptor comes from a male donor with ankylosing spondylitis or in good health (not recorded which). The rearrangement joins TRBV7-2 to TRBJ1-6, with D possibly TRBD1 on 5 matching bases. The source material was blood, either unsorted or a sorted T cell fraction (not recorded which). CDR3 sequence (DNA): TGTGCCAGCAGCTTCAGGTCACCCCGGGGCCCCCTCCACTTT. Protein product: CASSFRSPRGPLHF.